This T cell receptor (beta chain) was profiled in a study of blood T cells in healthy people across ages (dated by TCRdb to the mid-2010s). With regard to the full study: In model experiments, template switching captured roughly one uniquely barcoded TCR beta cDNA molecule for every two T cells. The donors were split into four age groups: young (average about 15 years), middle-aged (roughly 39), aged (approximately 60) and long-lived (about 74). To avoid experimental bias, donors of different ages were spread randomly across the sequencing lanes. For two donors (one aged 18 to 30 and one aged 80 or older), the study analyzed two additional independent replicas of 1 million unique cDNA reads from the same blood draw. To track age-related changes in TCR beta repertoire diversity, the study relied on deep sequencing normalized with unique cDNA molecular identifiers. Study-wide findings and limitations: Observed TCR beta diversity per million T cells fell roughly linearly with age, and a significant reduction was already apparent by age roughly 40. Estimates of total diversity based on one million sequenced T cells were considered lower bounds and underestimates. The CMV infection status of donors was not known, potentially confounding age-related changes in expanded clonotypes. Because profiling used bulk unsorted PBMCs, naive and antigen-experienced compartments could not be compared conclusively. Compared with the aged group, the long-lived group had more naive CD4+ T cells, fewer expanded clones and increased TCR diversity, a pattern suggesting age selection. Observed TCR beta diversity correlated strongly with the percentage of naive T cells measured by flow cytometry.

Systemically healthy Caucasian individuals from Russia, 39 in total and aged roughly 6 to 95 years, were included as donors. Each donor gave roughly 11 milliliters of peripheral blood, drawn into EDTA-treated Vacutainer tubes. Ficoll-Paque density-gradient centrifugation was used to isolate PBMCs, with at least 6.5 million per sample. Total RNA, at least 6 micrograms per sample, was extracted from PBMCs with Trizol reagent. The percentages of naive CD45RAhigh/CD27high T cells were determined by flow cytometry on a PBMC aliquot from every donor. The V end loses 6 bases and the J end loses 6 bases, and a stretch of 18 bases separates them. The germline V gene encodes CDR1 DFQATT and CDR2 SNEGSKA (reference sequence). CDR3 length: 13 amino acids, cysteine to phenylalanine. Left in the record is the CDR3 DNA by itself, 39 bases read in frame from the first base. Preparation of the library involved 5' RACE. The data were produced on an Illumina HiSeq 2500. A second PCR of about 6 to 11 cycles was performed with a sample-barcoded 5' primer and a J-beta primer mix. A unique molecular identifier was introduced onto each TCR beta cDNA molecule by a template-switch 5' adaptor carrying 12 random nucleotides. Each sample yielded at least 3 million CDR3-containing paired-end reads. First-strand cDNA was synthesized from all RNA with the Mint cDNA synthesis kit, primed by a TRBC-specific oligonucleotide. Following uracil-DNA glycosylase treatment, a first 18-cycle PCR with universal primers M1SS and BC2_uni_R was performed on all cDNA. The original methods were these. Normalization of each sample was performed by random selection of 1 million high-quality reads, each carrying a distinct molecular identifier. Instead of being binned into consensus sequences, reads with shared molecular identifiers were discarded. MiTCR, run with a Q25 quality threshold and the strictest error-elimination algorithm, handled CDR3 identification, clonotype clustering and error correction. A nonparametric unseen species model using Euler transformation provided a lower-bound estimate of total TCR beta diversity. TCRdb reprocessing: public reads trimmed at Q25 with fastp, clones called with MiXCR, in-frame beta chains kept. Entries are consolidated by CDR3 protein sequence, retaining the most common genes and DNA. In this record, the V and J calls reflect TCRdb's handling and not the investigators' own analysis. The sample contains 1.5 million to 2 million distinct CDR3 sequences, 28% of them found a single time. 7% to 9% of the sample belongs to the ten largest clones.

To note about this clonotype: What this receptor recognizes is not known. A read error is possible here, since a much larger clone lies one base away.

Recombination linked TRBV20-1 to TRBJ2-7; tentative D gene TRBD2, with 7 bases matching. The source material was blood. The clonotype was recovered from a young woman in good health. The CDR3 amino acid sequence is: CSAEGGRDFEQYF. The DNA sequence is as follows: TGCAGTGCCGAGGGGGGGCGCGACTTCGAGCAGTACTTC.